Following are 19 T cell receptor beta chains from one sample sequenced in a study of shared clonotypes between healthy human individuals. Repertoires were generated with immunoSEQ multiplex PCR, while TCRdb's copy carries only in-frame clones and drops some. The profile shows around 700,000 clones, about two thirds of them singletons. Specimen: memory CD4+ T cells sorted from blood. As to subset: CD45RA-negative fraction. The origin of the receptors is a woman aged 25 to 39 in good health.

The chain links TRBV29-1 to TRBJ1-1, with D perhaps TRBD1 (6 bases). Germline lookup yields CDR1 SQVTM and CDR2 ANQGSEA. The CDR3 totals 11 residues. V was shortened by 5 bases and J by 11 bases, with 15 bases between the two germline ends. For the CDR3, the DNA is TGCAGCGTTCGGGCAGGGGATCGCGCTTTCTTT. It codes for CSVRAGDRAFF.

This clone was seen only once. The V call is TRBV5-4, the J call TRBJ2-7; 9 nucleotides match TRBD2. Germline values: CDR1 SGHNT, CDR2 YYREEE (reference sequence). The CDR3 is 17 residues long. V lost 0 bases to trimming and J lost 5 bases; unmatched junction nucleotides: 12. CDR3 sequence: CASSLGTGAGGGNEQYF. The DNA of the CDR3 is TGTGCCAGCAGCTTGGGGACGGGCGCGGGAGGGGGGAACGAGCAGTACTTC.

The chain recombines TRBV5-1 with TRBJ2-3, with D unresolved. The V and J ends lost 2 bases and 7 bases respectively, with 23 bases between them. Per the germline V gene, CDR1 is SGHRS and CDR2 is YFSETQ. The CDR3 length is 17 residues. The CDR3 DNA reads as TGCGCCAGCAGCTTCACCCTCCGACTGAAATCAACCTATACGCAGTATTTT. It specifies CASSFTLRLKSTYTQYF.

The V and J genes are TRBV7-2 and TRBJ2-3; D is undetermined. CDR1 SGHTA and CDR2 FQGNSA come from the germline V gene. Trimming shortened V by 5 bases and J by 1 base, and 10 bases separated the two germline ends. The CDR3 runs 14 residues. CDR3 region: CASSPKVGTDTQYF. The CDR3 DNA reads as TGTGCCAGCAGCCCGAAGGTAGGCACAGATACGCAGTATTTT.

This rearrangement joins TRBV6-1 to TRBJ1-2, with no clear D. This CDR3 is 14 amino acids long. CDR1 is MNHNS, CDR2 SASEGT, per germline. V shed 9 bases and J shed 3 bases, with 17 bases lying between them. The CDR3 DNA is TGTGCCAGTTCCCCCAGGCGGACTGACTATGGCTACACCTTC. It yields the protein CASSPRRTDYGYTF.

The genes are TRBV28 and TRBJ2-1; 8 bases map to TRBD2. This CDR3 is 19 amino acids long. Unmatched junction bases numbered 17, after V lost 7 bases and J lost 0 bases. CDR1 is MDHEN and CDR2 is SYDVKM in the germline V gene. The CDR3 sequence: CASTFLAGRVRHSYNEQFF. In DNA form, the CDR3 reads TGTGCCAGCACTTTTTTAGCGGGACGGGTTCGGCACTCCTACAATGAGCAGTTCTTC. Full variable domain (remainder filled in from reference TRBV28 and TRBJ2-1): DVKVTQSSRYLVKRTGEKVFLECVQDMDHENMFWYRQDPGLGLRLIYFSYDVKMKEKGDIPEGYSVSREKKERFSLILESASTNQTSMYLCASTFLAGRVRHSYNEQFFGPGTRLTVL.

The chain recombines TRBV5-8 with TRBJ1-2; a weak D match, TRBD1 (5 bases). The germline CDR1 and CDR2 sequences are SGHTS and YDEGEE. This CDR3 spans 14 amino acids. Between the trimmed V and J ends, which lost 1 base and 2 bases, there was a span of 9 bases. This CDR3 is CASSLISGNYGYTF. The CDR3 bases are TGTGCCAGCAGCTTGATTTCAGGGAACTATGGCTACACCTTC.

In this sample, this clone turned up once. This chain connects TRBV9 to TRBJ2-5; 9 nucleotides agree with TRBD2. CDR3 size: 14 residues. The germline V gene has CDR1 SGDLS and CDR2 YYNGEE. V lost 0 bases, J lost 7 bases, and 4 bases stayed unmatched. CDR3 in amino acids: CASSVDSGSRTQYF. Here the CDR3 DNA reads TGTGCCAGCAGCGTAGATAGCGGGAGTAGGACCCAGTACTTC.

CDR3 loop: CASSLDGVTEAFF. The DNA for the CDR3 is TGTGCCAGCAGCTTAGATGGGGTCACTGAAGCTTTCTTT. V is TRBV7-9 and J is TRBJ1-1; no reliable D call. Germline assignment: CDR1 SEHNR and CDR2 FQNEAQ (reference sequence). Trimming left V 1 base short and J 4 bases short, with 7 bases between. The CDR3 loop spans 13 amino acids.

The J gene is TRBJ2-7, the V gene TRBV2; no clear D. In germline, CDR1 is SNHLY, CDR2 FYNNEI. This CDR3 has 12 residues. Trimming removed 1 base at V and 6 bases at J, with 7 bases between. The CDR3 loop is CASSEDRREQYF. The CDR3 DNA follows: TGTGCCAGCAGTGAAGATAGACGCGAGCAGTACTTC.

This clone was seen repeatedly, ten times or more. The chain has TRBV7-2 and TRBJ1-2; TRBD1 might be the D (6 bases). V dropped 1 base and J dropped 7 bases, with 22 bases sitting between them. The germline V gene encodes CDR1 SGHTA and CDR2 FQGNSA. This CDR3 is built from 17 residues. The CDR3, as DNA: TGTGCCAGCAGCTTAGGGCCAGGACAGAATTGGGAAGGTGGCTACACCTTC. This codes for CASSLGPGQNWEGGYTF. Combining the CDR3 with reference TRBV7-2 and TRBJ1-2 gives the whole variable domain GAGVSQSPSNKVTEKGKDVELRCDPISGHTALYWYRQSLGQGLEFLIYFQGNSAPDKSGLPSDRFSAERTGGSVSTLTIQRTQQEDSAVYLCASSLGPGQNWEGGYTFGSGTRLTVV.

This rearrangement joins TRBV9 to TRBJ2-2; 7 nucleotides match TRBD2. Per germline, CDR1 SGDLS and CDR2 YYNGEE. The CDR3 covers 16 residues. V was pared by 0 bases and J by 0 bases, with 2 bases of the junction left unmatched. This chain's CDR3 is CASSVGLAANTGELFF. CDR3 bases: TGTGCCAGCAGCGTAGGCCTAGCGGCGAACACCGGGGAGCTGTTTTTT.

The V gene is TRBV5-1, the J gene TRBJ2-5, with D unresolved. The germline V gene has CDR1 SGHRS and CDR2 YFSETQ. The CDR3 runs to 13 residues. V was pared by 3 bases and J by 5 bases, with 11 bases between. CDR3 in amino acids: CASSWNTRETQYF. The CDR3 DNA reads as TGCGCCAGCAGCTGGAATACCAGGGAGACCCAGTACTTC.

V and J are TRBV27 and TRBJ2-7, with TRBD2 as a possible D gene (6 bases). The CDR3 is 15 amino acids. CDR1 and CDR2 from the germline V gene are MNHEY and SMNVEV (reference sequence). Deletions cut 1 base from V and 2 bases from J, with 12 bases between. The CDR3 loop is CASSLLSGGTYEQYF. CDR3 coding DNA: TGTGCCAGCAGTTTATTGAGCGGCGGGACCTACGAGCAGTACTTC.

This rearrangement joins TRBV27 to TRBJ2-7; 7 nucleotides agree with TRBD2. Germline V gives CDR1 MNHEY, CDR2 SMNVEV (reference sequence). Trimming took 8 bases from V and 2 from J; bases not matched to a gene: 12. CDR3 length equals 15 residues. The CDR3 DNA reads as TGTGCCAGCTCGCCCCTCGGGACTAAACCCTACGAGCAGTACTTC. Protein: CASSPLGTKPYEQYF.

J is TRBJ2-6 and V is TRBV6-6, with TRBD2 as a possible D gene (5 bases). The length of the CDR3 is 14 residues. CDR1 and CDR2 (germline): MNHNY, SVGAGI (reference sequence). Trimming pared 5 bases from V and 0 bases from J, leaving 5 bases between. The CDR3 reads CASSSGSGANVLTF. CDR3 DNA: TGTGCCAGCAGTAGCGGCTCTGGGGCCAACGTCCTGACTTTC.

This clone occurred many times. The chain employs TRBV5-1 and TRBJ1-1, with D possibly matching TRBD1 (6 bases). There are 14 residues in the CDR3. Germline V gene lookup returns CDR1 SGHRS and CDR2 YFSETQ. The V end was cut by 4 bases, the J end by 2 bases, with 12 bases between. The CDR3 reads CASSIRDTNTEAFF. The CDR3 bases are TGCGCCAGCAGCATCAGGGACACTAACACTGAAGCTTTCTTT.

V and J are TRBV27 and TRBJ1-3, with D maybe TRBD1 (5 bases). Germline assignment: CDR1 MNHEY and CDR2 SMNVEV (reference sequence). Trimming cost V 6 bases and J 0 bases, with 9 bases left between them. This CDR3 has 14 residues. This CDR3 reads CASSRRGSGNTIYF. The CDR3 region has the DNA TGTGCCAGCAGCCGAAGGGGCTCTGGAAACACCATATATTTT.

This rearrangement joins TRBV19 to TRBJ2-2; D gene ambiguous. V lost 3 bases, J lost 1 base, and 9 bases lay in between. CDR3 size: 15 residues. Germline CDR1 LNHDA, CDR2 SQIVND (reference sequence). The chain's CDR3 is CASSIPTKNTGELFF. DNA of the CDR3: TGTGCCAGTAGTATTCCGACAAAGAACACCGGGGAGCTGTTTTTT.